The clone carrying this T cell receptor beta chain ranks as medium-sized. No antigen is known for it. The data were obtained in a study of early stage breast cancer tumors. In the study overall: Roughly 10-fold was the mean read coverage per sample.

The data were produced by immunoSEQ multiplex PCR, yet TCRdb's version contains in-frame clones alone and is incomplete. Counted here are some 47,000 clones, around 83% occurring once; the ten biggest clones make up 1.1% to 1.5%. V was shortened by 11 bases and J by 0 bases, with 23 bases between the two germline ends. The CDR3 loop spans 16 amino acids. Germline V lookup: CDR1 WNHNN, CDR2 SYGVQD (reference sequence). Broader study findings: Tumor and normal breast were distinguished via blood comparison in about 90% of the 16 patients.

The sequence was collected from a person aged 45 to 60 with breast cancer. The V and J genes are TRBV10-1 and TRBJ2-7, with D perhaps matching TRBD2 (6 bases). The source material was blood. For the CDR3, the DNA is TGCGCCCCCAAGTGGGGAGCAGGAGGGCTCTCCTACGAGCAGTACTTC. Amino acids: CAPKWGAGGLSYEQYF.